The 7 T cell receptor beta chains in this list originate from one sample, sequenced in a study of OX40 agonist ivuxolimab in advanced cancers. Clones were sequenced by immunoSEQ multiplex PCR, and TCRdb holds only the in-frame ones, with some missing. This sample has 80,000 or so clones, with about 93% found just once. Sequences were derived from CD4+ or CD8+ T cells sorted from blood, sampled in a trial of the OX40 agonist ivuxolimab. These receptors were taken from an adult with an advanced solid tumor such as melanoma, head and neck, liver or kidney cancer.

The V call is TRBV11-2, the J call TRBJ2-7, with TRBD2 matching over 9 bases. Germline assignment: CDR1 SGHAT and CDR2 FQNNGV. The length of the CDR3 is 15 residues. The V and J ends lost 0 bases and 1 base, in that order; junction bases with no gene match: 1. The CDR3 spells CASSLDSGGSYEQYF. The CDR3 DNA reads as TGTGCCAGCAGCTTAGATAGCGGGGGATCCTACGAGCAGTACTTC.

This chain connects TRBV7-9 to TRBJ2-1; D is uncertain. The germline V gene has CDR1 SEHNR and CDR2 FQNEAQ (reference sequence). Trimming removed 5 bases at V and 13 bases at J, with 18 bases between. The CDR3 covers 13 residues. The CDR3 region is CASSPHSAPDQFF. CDR3 DNA sequence: TGTGCCAGCAGCCCCCATTCGGCCCCCGACCAGTTCTTC.

The chain uses TRBV29-1 and TRBJ1-2, with no clear D. Germline loops: CDR1 SQVTM, CDR2 ANQGSEA. The CDR3 sequence is 13 residues long. V was pared by 3 bases and J by 0 bases, with 8 bases between. In nucleotides, the CDR3 is TGCAGCGTTGAGGCAGGCTCTAACTATGGCTACACCTTC. As protein: CSVEAGSNYGYTF.

The chain is built from TRBV4-1 and TRBJ2-7; D gene unclear. The germline V and J ends were trimmed by 3 bases and 1 base, with 16 bases remaining between them. The germline gives CDR1 MGHRA, CDR2 YSYEKL. The CDR3 loop spans 16 amino acids. This chain's CDR3 is CASSHDTRVPSYEQYF. The CDR3 coding sequence is TGCGCCAGCAGCCATGATACCCGGGTCCCTTCCTACGAGCAGTACTTC.

V is TRBV7-2 and J is TRBJ2-3; the D gene could be TRBD1 or TRBD2 (6 bases each). In germline, CDR1 is SGHTA, CDR2 FQGNSA. V shed 4 bases and J shed 6 bases, with 23 bases lying between them. This CDR3 comprises 17 residues. DNA for the CDR3: TGTGCCAGCAGCTATAGATCGGAAAGGGGGGCAGTTGATACGCAGTATTTT. Protein: CASSYRSERGAVDTQYF.

This chain connects TRBV6-1 to TRBJ2-7; D remains unclear. This CDR3 spans 9 amino acids. Germline V gene data show CDR1 as MNHNS and CDR2 as SASEGT. Trimming took 6 bases from V and 5 from J, leaving 2 bases between them. The CDR3 protein is CASSHEQYF. The CDR3 DNA reads as TGTGCCAGCAGCCACGAGCAGTACTTC.

This rearrangement joins TRBV7-6 to TRBJ1-1; a weak D match, TRBD1 (6 bases). The CDR3 is 14 amino acids. Trimming cost V 0 bases and J 5 bases, with 10 bases left between them. CDR1 and CDR2 (germline): SGHVS, FNYEAQ. CDR3 region: CASSLAGGATEAFF. As DNA, the CDR3 is TGTGCCAGCAGCTTAGCAGGGGGGGCGACTGAAGCTTTCTTT.